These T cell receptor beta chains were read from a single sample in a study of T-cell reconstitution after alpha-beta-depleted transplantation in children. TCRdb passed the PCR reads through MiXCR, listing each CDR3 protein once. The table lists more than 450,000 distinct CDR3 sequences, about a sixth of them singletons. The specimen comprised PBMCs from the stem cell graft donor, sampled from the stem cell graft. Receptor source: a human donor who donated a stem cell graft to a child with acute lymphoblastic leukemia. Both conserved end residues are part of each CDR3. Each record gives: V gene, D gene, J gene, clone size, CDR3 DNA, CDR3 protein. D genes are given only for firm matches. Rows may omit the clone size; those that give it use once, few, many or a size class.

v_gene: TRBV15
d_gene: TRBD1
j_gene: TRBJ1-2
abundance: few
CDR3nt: TGTGCCACCAGCAGAGATATCAGTGGGACAGGGGGCAATGGCTACACCTTC
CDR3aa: CATSRDISGTGGNGYTF

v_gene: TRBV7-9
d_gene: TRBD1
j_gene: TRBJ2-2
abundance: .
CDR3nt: TGTGCCAGCGTCCTATGGGACAGCCGGAACACCGGGGAGCTGTTTTTT
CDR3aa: CASVLWDSRNTGELFF

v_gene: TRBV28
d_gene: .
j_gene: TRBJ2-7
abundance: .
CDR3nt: TGTGCCAGCAGTTTATTACAAGCGGGCAACTACGAGCAGTACTTC
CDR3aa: CASSLLQAGNYEQYF

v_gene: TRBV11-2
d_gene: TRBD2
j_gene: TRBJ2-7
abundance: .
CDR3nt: TGTGCCAGCAGCTTAAGGGGGTGGACTAGCGCGTTTCCCTACGAGCAGTACTTC
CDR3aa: CASSLRGWTSAFPYEQYF

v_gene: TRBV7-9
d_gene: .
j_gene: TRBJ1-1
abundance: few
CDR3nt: TGTGCCAGCAGCCTAAAGCGGGACCCGGGTTCAGCTTTCTTT
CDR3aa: CASSLKRDPGSAFF

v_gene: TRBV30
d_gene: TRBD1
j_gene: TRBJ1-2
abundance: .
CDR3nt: TGTGCCTGGAGTAGGACAGGGACCCCGGGTCGAAATGGCTACACCTTC
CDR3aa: CAWSRTGTPGRNGYTF

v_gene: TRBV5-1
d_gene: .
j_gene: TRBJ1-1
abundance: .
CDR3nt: TGCGCCAGCAGCTTGGCTCAAACGGGGGGCGCAGATGAAGCTTTCTTT
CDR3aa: CASSLAQTGGADEAFF

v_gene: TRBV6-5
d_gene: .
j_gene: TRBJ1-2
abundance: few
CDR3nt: TGTGCCAGCAGTTACAATCCCTTGAACTATGGCTACACCTTC
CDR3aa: CASSYNPLNYGYTF

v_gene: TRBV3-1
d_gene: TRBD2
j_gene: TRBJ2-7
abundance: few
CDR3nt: TGTGCCAGCAGCCAAGAAGGTCGGAGCGGGAGCTCCTACGAGCAGTACTTC
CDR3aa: CASSQEGRSGSSYEQYF

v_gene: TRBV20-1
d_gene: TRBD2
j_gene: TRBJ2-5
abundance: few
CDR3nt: TGCAGTTGGAGAGGCACCCCTAGCGGTTTATCTCAAGAGACCCAGTACTTC
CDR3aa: CSWRGTPSGLSQETQYF

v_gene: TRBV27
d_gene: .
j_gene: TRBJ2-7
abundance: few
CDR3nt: TGTGCCAGCAGTACCGACAGTACTTCGATCCACGAGCAGTACTTC
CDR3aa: CASSTDSTSIHEQYF

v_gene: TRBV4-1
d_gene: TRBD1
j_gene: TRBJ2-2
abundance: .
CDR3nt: TGCGCCAGCAGCCAAGTGACAGGGAAGACCGGGGAGCTGTTTTTT
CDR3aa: CASSQVTGKTGELFF

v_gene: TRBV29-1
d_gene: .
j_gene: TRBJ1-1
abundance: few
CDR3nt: TGCAGCTTTTGGGGCAGGGCGAACACTGAAGCTTTCTTT
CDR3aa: CSFWGRANTEAFF

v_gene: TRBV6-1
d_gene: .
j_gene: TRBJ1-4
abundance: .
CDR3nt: TGTGCCAGCAGTGGTTGGTTGTCAGGGGAGGAAAAACTGTTTTTT
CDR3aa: CASSGWLSGEEKLFF

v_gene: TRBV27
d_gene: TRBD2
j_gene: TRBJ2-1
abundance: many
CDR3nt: TGTGCCAGCAGCCTTAGCGGGAGCTCCTACAATGAGCAGTTCTTC
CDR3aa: CASSLSGSSYNEQFF

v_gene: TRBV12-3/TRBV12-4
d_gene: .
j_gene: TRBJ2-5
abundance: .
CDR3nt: TGTGCCAGCACCCAAGGCAGGGGCTCCTTTCAAGAGACCCAGTACTTC
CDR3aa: CASTQGRGSFQETQYF

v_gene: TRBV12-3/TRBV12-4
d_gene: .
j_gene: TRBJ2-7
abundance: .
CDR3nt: TGTGCCAGCAGCCCCATGTCTAGTCTCCACGAGCAGTACTTC
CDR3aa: CASSPMSSLHEQYF

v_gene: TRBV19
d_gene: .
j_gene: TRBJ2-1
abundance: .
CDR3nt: TGTGCCAGTAGTATAGAGGGCTGGGGCCGCGATGAGCAGTTCTTC
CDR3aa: CASSIEGWGRDEQFF

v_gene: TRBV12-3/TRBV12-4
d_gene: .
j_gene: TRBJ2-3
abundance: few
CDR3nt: TGTGCCAGCAGTCCCCGCGGGAGCACAGATACGCAGTATTTT
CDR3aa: CASSPRGSTDTQYF

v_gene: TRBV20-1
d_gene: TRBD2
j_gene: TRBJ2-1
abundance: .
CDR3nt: TGCAGTGCCAGAGAGAAGGGACTAGCGGTGTACAATGAGCAGTTCTTC
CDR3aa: CSAREKGLAVYNEQFF

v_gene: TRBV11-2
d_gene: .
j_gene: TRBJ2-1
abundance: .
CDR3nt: TGTGCCAGCAGCTTTGTTAGTGCAGGGTCTCTTGGTAATGAGCAGTTCTTC
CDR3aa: CASSFVSAGSLGNEQFF

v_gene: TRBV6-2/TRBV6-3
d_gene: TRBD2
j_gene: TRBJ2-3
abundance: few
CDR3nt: TGTGCCAGCGGATTCAGCGGGAGAAGGACAGATACGCAGTATTTT
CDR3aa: CASGFSGRRTDTQYF

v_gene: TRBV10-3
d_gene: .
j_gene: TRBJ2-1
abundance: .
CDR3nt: TGTGCCATCAGTGTGGGGCAGTCGTACTCCTACAATGAGCAGTTCTTC
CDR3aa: CAISVGQSYSYNEQFF

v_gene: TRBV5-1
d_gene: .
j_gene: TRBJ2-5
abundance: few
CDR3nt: TGCGCCAGCAGCTTGCGACAGGGAGGGATGGAGACCCAGTACTTC
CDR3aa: CASSLRQGGMETQYF

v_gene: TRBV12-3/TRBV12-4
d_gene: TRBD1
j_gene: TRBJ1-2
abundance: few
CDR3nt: TGTGCCAGCAGTCCCGAGACAGGGGACGGCTACACCTTC
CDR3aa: CASSPETGDGYTF

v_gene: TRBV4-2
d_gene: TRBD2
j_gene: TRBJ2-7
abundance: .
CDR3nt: TGTGCCAGCAGCCCACCGGGACTAGCGGGAGGGTCCCCGGGAGGCGAGCAGTACTTC
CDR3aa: CASSPPGLAGGSPGGEQYF

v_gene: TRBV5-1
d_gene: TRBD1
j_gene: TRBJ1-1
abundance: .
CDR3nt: TGCGCCAGCAGCCAATGGACAGGGGCCCCTGAAGCTTTCTTT
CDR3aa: CASSQWTGAPEAFF

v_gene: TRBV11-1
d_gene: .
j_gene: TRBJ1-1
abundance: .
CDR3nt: TGTGCCAGCAGCTTAGGACTACCGAGGACAGAAGAAGCTTTCTTT
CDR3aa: CASSLGLPRTEEAFF

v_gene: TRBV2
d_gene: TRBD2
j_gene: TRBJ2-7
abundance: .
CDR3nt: TGTGCCAGCAGTGAATCCAGCGGGAGGGACTACGAGCAGTACTTC
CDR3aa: CASSESSGRDYEQYF

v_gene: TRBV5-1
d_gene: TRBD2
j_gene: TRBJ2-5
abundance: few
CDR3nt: TGCGCCAGCAGCTTGGGGACTAGCGGGAGGTGGCAAGAGACCCAGTACTTC
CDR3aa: CASSLGTSGRWQETQYF

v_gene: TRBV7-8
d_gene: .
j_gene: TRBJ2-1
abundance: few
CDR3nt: TGTGCCAGCAGCATCCTGGTCGGTGCTGAGCAGTTCTTC
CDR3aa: CASSILVGAEQFF

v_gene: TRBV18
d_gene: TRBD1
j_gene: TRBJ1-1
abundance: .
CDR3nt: TGTGCCAGCTCACCGCGTCGGGACAGCATGAACACTGAAGCTTTCTTT
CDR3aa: CASSPRRDSMNTEAFF

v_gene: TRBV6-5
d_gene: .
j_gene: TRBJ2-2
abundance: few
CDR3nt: TGTGCCAGCAGTTACAAGGCACCCAGCAGGGGAATGACCGGGGAGCTGTTTTTT
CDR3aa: CASSYKAPSRGMTGELFF

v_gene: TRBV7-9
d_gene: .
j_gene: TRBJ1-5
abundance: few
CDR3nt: TGTGCCAGCAGTCTCTCGCAGGGTGGCAATCAGCCCCAGCATTTT
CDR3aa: CASSLSQGGNQPQHF

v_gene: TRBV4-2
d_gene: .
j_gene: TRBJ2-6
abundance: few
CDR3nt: TGTGCCAGCAGCCAACTCCTTCTACACTCTGGGGCCAACGTCCTGACTTTC
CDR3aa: CASSQLLLHSGANVLTF

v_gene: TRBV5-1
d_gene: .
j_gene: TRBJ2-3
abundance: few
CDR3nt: TGCGCCAGCAGCTCCGGGTCCGGTGGGGATACGCAGTATTTT
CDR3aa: CASSSGSGGDTQYF

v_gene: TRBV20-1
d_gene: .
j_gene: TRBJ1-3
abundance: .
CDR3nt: TGCAGTGCTGCGGGACTCCGGGGGTCTGGAAACACCATATATTTT
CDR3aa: CSAAGLRGSGNTIYF

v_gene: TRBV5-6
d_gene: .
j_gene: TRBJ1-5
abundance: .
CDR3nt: TGTGCCAGCAGCCAAGGGTACTGGGGCAATCAGCCCCAGCATTTT
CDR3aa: CASSQGYWGNQPQHF

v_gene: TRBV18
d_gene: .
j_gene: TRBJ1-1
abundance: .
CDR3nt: TGTGCCAGCTCACTCCAGGTTCCGAACACTGAAGCTTTCTTT
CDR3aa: CASSLQVPNTEAFF

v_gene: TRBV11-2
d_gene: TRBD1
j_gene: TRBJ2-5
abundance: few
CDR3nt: TGTGCCAGCAGCTTTACAGGGGTAAATTCCGAGACCCAGTACTTC
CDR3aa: CASSFTGVNSETQYF

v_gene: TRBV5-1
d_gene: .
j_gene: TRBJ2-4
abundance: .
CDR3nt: TGCGCCAGCAGCTTGGGGGGGGCATCCAAAAACATTCAGTACTTC
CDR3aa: CASSLGGASKNIQYF

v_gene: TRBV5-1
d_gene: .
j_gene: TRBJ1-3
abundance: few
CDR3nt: TGCGCCAGCCGTAGTAGCTCTGGAAACACCATATATTTT
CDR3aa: CASRSSSGNTIYF

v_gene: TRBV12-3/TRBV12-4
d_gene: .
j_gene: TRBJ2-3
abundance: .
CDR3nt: TGTGCCAGCAGTTCCACCCGGGACTTTCAAGATACGCAGTATTTT
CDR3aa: CASSSTRDFQDTQYF

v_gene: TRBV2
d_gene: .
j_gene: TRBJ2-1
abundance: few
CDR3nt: TGTGCCAGCAGTGTCTCTAGCGTGCAGTTCTTC
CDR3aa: CASSVSSVQFF

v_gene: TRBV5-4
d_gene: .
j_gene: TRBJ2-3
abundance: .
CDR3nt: TGTGCCAGCAGCTTGGAAATCGGCCCAGGCGGAGATACGCAGTATTTT
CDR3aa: CASSLEIGPGGDTQYF

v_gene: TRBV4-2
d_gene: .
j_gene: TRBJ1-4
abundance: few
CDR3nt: TGTGCCAGCAGCCAAGAGAGACATGAAAAACTGTTTTTT
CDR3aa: CASSQERHEKLFF

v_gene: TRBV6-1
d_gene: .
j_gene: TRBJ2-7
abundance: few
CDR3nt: TGTGCCAGCAGTGTTCTACCTTACGAGCAGTACTTC
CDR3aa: CASSVLPYEQYF

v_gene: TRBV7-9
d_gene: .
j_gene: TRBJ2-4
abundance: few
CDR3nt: TGTGCCAGCAGCTTAGGAGGTAACATTCAGTACTTC
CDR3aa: CASSLGGNIQYF

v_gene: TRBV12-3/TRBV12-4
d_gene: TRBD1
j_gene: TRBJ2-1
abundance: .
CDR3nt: TGTGCCAGCAGTTTTCAGGGGGCCCCGATGGTTGAGCAGTTCTTC
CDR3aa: CASSFQGAPMVEQFF

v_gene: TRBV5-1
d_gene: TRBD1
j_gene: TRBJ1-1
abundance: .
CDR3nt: TGCGCCAGCAGCCCGTCCCCGGGACAGGTGAGGATCATGAACACTGAAGCTTTCTTT
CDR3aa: CASSPSPGQVRIMNTEAFF

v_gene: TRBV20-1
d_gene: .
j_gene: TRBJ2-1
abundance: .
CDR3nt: TGCAGTGCTAGGTACAATGAGCAGTTCTTC
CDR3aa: CSARYNEQFF

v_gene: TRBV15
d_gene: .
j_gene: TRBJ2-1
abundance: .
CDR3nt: TGTGCCACCAGCAGAGAGGGCGGGACCCGCTACAATGAGCAGTTCTTC
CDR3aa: CATSREGGTRYNEQFF